A selection of T cell receptor beta chains follows, all from one sample in a study of blood T cell repertoires in COVID-19. Clones were read by immunoSEQ multiplex PCR, and TCRdb kept only the in-frame ones, dropping some. This table has about 150,000 clones, 80% to 85% appearing once. The sequencing input was peripheral blood. The source of these receptors is a man in his sixties or seventies with active or convalescent COVID-19. Both conserved end residues are part of each CDR3. Fields, in order: D gene, J gene, V gene, CDR3 DNA, CDR3 protein. The D gene is left open where the match is weak.

d_gene: TRBD1; j_gene: TRBJ1-2; v_gene: TRBV14; CDR3nt: TGTGCCAGCAGCCCCGACAGGGGGCCGGGCTATGGCTACACCTTC; CDR3aa: CASSPDRGPGYGYTF
d_gene: NA; j_gene: TRBJ1-1; v_gene: TRBV18; CDR3nt: TGTGCCAGCTCACGGGAGACAAACACTGAAGCTTTCTTT; CDR3aa: CASSRETNTEAFF
d_gene: NA; j_gene: TRBJ2-5; v_gene: TRBV29-1; CDR3nt: TGCAGCGTTGAACCCGGGAGTGAGACCCAGTACTTC; CDR3aa: CSVEPGSETQYF
d_gene: NA; j_gene: TRBJ2-3; v_gene: TRBV5-8; CDR3nt: TGTGCCAGCAGCCGAGCGGGAAGGGGGTATACGCAGTATTTT; CDR3aa: CASSRAGRGYTQYF
d_gene: NA; j_gene: TRBJ2-1; v_gene: TRBV9; CDR3nt: TGTGCCAGCAGCGAGCAGGATTACAATGAGCAGTTCTTC; CDR3aa: CASSEQDYNEQFF
d_gene: TRBD2; j_gene: TRBJ2-7; v_gene: TRBV5-1; CDR3nt: TGCGCCAGCAGCTTTGGGCTAGCGGACTCCTACGAGCAGTACTTC; CDR3aa: CASSFGLADSYEQYF
d_gene: TRBD1; j_gene: TRBJ2-2; v_gene: TRBV6-5; CDR3nt: TGTGCCAGCAGTTTCCGGACAGGGTCAACCGGGGAGCTGTTTTTT; CDR3aa: CASSFRTGSTGELFF
d_gene: NA; j_gene: TRBJ1-1; v_gene: TRBV5-1; CDR3nt: TGCGCCAGCAGGCCGGACACGCAGAACACTGAAGCTTTCTTT; CDR3aa: CASRPDTQNTEAFF
d_gene: TRBD1; j_gene: TRBJ1-6; v_gene: TRBV7-2; CDR3nt: TGTGCCAGCAGTTCCGGACAGGGTGGGAATTCACCCCTCCACTTT; CDR3aa: CASSSGQGGNSPLHF
d_gene: TRBD1; j_gene: TRBJ1-5; v_gene: TRBV28; CDR3nt: TGTGCCAGCAGTTATGCCAGGGGGTATGATCAGCCCCAGCATTTT; CDR3aa: CASSYARGYDQPQHF
d_gene: TRBD1; j_gene: TRBJ1-5; v_gene: TRBV12-3/TRBV12-4; CDR3nt: TGTGCCAGCAGACGACAGGGTGATCAGCCCCAGCATTTT; CDR3aa: CASRRQGDQPQHF